The 27 T cell receptor beta chains below all came from one sample that was sequenced in a study of shared clonotypes between healthy human individuals. Data came from immunoSEQ multiplex PCR; TCRdb stores just in-frame clones and leaves some out. Of 950,000 to 1,300,000 clones in the sample, about 70% were seen once. The sample comprised memory CD4+ T cells sorted from blood. Subset described: CD45RA-negative fraction. All receptors derive from a man younger than 35 in good health.

With respect to this clone: The same CDR3 can be traced to other DNA sequences in this sample. The genes are TRBV20-1 and TRBJ2-3; D might be TRBD2 (6 bases). CDR3 length equals 11 residues. V was shortened by 6 bases and J by 4 bases, with 8 bases between the two germline ends. Germline CDR1 is DFQATT and CDR2 is SNEGSKA (reference sequence). DNA for the CDR3: TGCAGTGCCGGGGGTCCAGATACGCAGTATTTT. Its protein is CSAGGPDTQYF.

V and J are TRBV2 and TRBJ2-3; a possible D gene is TRBD1 (5 bases). The ends were cut back, 5 bases at V and 4 bases at J, with 10 bases in the middle. The length of the CDR3 is 13 residues. Per germline, CDR1 SNHLY and CDR2 FYNNEI. The CDR3 protein is CASSSQGSDTQYF. The CDR3 DNA is TGTGCCAGCAGTAGTCAGGGCTCAGATACGCAGTATTTT.

The chain links TRBV7-8 to TRBJ2-1; tentative D call: TRBD2 (5 bases). The germline V gene has CDR1 SGHVS and CDR2 FQNEAQ. This CDR3 has 15 amino acids. The germline V and J ends were trimmed by 6 bases and 7 bases, with 19 bases remaining between them. CDR3 protein: CASRPRVQADNEQFF. CDR3 nucleotides: TGTGCCAGCAGACCTCGGGTTCAAGCGGATAATGAGCAGTTCTTC.

The chain couples TRBV6-5 to TRBJ1-4, with D perhaps TRBD1 (6 bases). Germline V gene data show CDR1 as MNHEY and CDR2 as SVGAGI. The CDR3 is 15 amino acids. The ends were cut back, 2 bases at V and 5 bases at J, with 12 bases in the middle. Here the CDR3 DNA reads TGTGCCAGCAGTTACGGGACACCAGTCAATGAAAAACTGTTTTTT. This sequence encodes CASSYGTPVNEKLFF.

The chain links TRBV7-3 to TRBJ1-1; 7 bases map to TRBD1. CDR1 SGHTA and CDR2 FQGTGA come from the germline V gene. The CDR3 covers 14 residues. With 5 bases clipped from V and 7 bases from J, the junction kept 10 bases outside the gene matches. The CDR3 region is CASSAGQSLGEAFF. The DNA for the CDR3 is TGTGCCAGCAGCGCGGGACAGTCCCTCGGTGAAGCTTTCTTT.

This clone occurred many times. The gene calls are TRBV5-1 and TRBJ2-4, with TRBD1 identical over 8 bases. Trimming cost V 0 bases and J 6 bases; bases outside gene matches: 5. CDR3 length equals 15 residues. Germline assignment: CDR1 SGHRS and CDR2 YFSETQ. The CDR3 protein is CASSLADRERNIQYF. The CDR3 DNA sequence: TGCGCCAGCAGCTTGGCGGACAGGGAGAGAAACATTCAGTACTTC. The full variable domain, in which reference TRBV5-1 and TRBJ2-4 provide the parts outside the CDR3, is KAGVTQTPRYLIKTRGQQVTLSCSPISGHRSVSWYQQTPGQGLQFLFEYFSETQRNKGNFPGRFSGRQFSNSRSEMNVSTLELGDSALYLCASSLADRERNIQYFGAGTRLSVL.

The chain is built from TRBV2 and TRBJ1-4, with unresolved D. Germline V gives CDR1 SNHLY, CDR2 FYNNEI. V lost 1 base, J lost 8 bases, and 8 bases lay in between. The CDR3 spans 13 residues. For the CDR3, the DNA is TGTGCCAGCAGTGAAGAGTTCAAGGAAAAACTGTTTTTT. Its protein product is CASSEEFKEKLFF. The whole variable domain, filled in from reference TRBV2 and TRBJ1-4, reads EPEVTQTPSHQVTQMGQEVILRCVPISNHLYFYWYRQILGQKVEFLVSFYNNEISEKSEIFDDQFSVERPDGSNFTLKIRSTKLEDSAMYFCASSEEFKEKLFFGSGTQLSVL.

J is TRBJ1-4 and V is TRBV4-1, with 8 bases that match TRBD1. This CDR3 is built from 15 residues. Trimming took 4 bases from V and 7 from J; bases not matched to a gene: 8. Per the germline V gene, CDR1 is MGHRA and CDR2 is YSYEKL. The CDR3 region is CASSRVGTGAEKLFF. CDR3 DNA: TGCGCCAGCAGCCGGGTAGGGACAGGTGCTGAAAAACTGTTTTTT.

The rearrangement links TRBV14 to TRBJ2-1, with TRBD2 matching 7 bases. Germline loops: CDR1 SGHDN, CDR2 FVKESK. Trimming at V came to 1 base and at J to 3 bases, leaving 15 bases not matched to a gene. The CDR3 loop spans 19 amino acids. The DNA for the CDR3 is TGTGCCAGCAGCCAAGTGGCAGCGAATTGGCTAGCGGTCTACAATGAGCAGTTCTTC. Its translation is CASSQVAANWLAVYNEQFF.

CDR3 sequence: CASSELGGQPQHF. CDR3 nucleotide sequence: TGCGCCAGCAGTGAATTGGGTGGTCAGCCCCAGCATTTT. The chain links TRBV10-2 to TRBJ1-5; D gene ambiguous. The CDR3 length is 13 residues. Trimming stripped 3 bases from V and 6 bases from J, with 9 bases between. Germline values: CDR1 WSHSY, CDR2 SAAADI.

V is TRBV5-1 and J is TRBJ2-7; 7 bases match TRBD2. CDR1 is SGHRS, CDR2 YFSETQ, per germline. CDR3 length: 14 residues. Losses at the gene ends were 6 bases for V and 4 bases for J; bases not matched to a gene: 10. The CDR3 is CASKSGGGGYEQYF. CDR3 nucleotide sequence: TGCGCCAGCAAATCCGGCGGCGGGGGTTACGAGCAGTACTTC.

V and J are TRBV6-5 and TRBJ2-7; 7 positions match TRBD1. The junction had 3 bases not matched to a gene; V was cut back by 6 bases and J by 1 base. The germline V gene has CDR1 MNHEY and CDR2 SVGAGI. The CDR3 sequence is 13 residues long. The CDR3 reads CASRSTGSYEQYF. In nucleotides, the CDR3 is TGTGCCAGCAGGTCGACAGGGTCCTACGAGCAGTACTTC.

J is TRBJ1-2 and V is TRBV10-3; no reliable D call. Germline V CDR1 and CDR2: ENHRY, SYGVKD. This CDR3 contains 13 residues. Trimming took 3 bases from V and 5 from J, leaving 10 bases between them. DNA of the CDR3: TGTGCCATCAGTGATACAACAGAGTATGGCTACACCTTC. This codes for CAISDTTEYGYTF.

The chain has TRBV25-1 and TRBJ2-5; 11 positions agree with TRBD2. The germline V gene has CDR1 MGHDK and CDR2 SYGVNS. The CDR3 consists of 14 residues. The V and J ends lost 6 bases and 9 bases, in that order; junction bases with no gene match: 9. CDR3 DNA: TGTGCCAGCAGCTCGACTAGCGGGGACCGGGCCCAGTACTTC. As protein: CASSSTSGDRAQYF.

This clone was seen just once. This chain uses TRBV5-1 with TRBJ2-7; 10 nucleotides agree with TRBD2. Losses at the gene ends were 0 bases for V and 7 bases for J; bases not matched to a gene: 13. The CDR3 has 17 amino acids. The germline CDR1 and CDR2 sequences are SGHRS and YFSETQ. The CDR3 is CASSLAGLAFNPREQYF. CDR3 DNA: TGCGCCAGCAGCTTGGCGGGACTAGCGTTCAATCCGAGAGAGCAGTACTTC.

This clone was counted a few times. The rearrangement joins TRBV6-5 to TRBJ2-7; 8 bases are shared with TRBD1. Germline V CDR1 and CDR2: MNHEY, SVGAGI. The CDR3 is made up of 15 amino acids. Trimming removed 6 bases from V and 2 bases from J; junction bases left unmatched: 9. CDR3 protein: CASSQTQGATYEQYF. The CDR3 bases are TGTGCCAGCAGCCAAACCCAGGGGGCAACCTACGAGCAGTACTTC.

The sample holds a few counts of this clone. The genes are TRBV18 and TRBJ1-1, with D perhaps matching TRBD1 (5 bases). V dropped 5 bases and J dropped 0 bases, with 7 bases sitting between them. This CDR3 spans 13 amino acids. Germline values: CDR1 KGHSH, CDR2 LQKENI. The DNA of the CDR3 is TGTGCCAGCTCAGGGGCTTTGAACACTGAAGCTTTCTTT. Its protein product is CASSGALNTEAFF.

The V and J genes are TRBV6-5 and TRBJ1-1; TRBD1 might be the D (5 bases). Trimming took off 4 bases at V and 0 bases at J, with 15 bases between the two ends. CDR1 is MNHEY, CDR2 SVGAGI, per germline. This CDR3 region has 16 residues. The CDR3 reads CASSSHRQNLNTEAFF. The CDR3 DNA reads TGTGCCAGCAGTTCTCATCGACAGAACCTGAACACTGAAGCTTTCTTT.

Concerning this clone itself: The same CDR3 arises from other DNA sequences in this sample as well. V and J are TRBV5-1 and TRBJ2-3, with 7 bases that match TRBD1. Germline V gene sequence: CDR1 SGHRS, CDR2 YFSETQ. Losses at the gene ends were 0 bases for V and 4 bases for J; bases not matched to a gene: 2. The CDR3 runs to 14 residues. The CDR3 DNA reads as TGCGCCAGCAGCTTGGGTCAGGGGGCAGATACGCAGTATTTT. Encoded protein: CASSLGQGADTQYF.

This chain links TRBV6-1 with TRBJ1-2; a possible D gene is TRBD1 (6 bases). The CDR3 loop spans 14 amino acids. Germline CDR1 reads MNHNS; CDR2 reads SASEGT. Trimming removed 6 bases at V and 4 bases at J, with 15 bases between. CDR3 region: CASSPGGTSYGYTF. CDR3 nucleotides: TGTGCCAGCAGCCCCGGGGGGACATCCTATGGCTACACCTTC.

The CDR3 reads CASRLTVNSYEQYF. In nucleotides, the CDR3 is TGTGCCAGTAGACTAACAGTGAACTCCTACGAGCAGTACTTC. The chain uses TRBV19 and TRBJ2-7; no clear D gene. The V and J ends lost 6 bases and 0 bases respectively, with 12 bases between them. The CDR3 covers 14 residues. CDR1 and CDR2 (germline): LNHDA, SQIVND (reference sequence).

J is TRBJ2-3 and V is TRBV7-3; 7 nucleotides match TRBD1. CDR3 size: 16 residues. Germline V gives CDR1 SGHTA, CDR2 FQGTGA. V dropped 1 base and J dropped 4; count of bases not matched to a gene: 8. CDR3 region: CASSLIPGGRPDTQYF. In nucleotides, the CDR3 is TGTGCCAGCAGCTTAATCCCAGGGGGAAGACCAGATACGCAGTATTTT.

The chain uses TRBV18 and TRBJ1-3; a possible D gene is TRBD1 (5 bases). CDR3 length: 16 residues. Trimming pared 6 bases from V and 3 bases from J, leaving 18 bases between. Germline V gene data show CDR1 as KGHSH and CDR2 as LQKENI. The CDR3 loop reads CASSGPPGGDGNTIYF. The CDR3 DNA is TGTGCCAGCTCCGGACCGCCGGGGGGTGATGGAAACACCATATATTTT.

V is TRBV21-1 and J is TRBJ2-1; the tabulated D call, TRBD2, remains unverified against the DNA. TRBV21-1 is noted as a pseudogene. This CDR3 has 14 amino acids. Here the CDR3 DNA reads TGTGCCAGCAGCCGATCACGCGCACGAAATGAGCAGTTCTTC. Translated: CASSRSRARNEQFF.

This chain uses TRBV4-1 with TRBJ2-5; TRBD2 agrees at 11 bases. The J call may be incorrect, as the DNA end agrees better with TRBJ2-7. From germline, CDR1 is MGHRA and CDR2 YSYEKL. This CDR3 region has 15 residues. The CDR3 DNA is TGCGCCAGCAGCCAACGTAGCGGGGGGGAGTACGAGCAGTACTTC. Protein: CASSQRSGGEYEQYF.

The chain links TRBV28 to TRBJ2-7; the D gene is possibly TRBD2 (6 bases). This CDR3 region has 15 residues. Germline CDR1 MDHEN, CDR2 SYDVKM. V lost 5 bases and J 5 bases, leaving 19 bases between the germline ends. CDR3 bases: TGTGCCAGCAGTAATGGACGGGGGATGGTCCACGAGCAGTACTTC. This codes for CASSNGRGMVHEQYF.

The V call is TRBV6-5, the J call TRBJ2-1; D remains unclear. CDR3 size: 15 residues. The V gene lost 5 bases and the J gene lost 3 bases, with 14 bases spanning the gap. Per the germline V gene, CDR1 is MNHEY and CDR2 is SVGAGI. CDR3 residues: CASSPTGFYYNEQFF. The CDR3 DNA is TGTGCCAGCAGTCCCACTGGGTTTTACTACAATGAGCAGTTCTTC.